The source of this TCR beta chain is a study of T-cell memory formation after mild COVID-19. Study-wide findings and caveats: CD4+ bias marked clones expanding day 15 to 37, unlike balanced contracting clones.

Details on this clonotype: Its antigen is not identified.

TCRdb itself ran the 5' RACE reads through MiXCR, one entry per CDR3 protein. Of a few hundred thousand distinct CDR3 sequences listed, 10% to 13% were seen once; the top ten hold around 3.3%. The CDR3 is made up of 14 amino acids. Between the trimmed V and J ends, which lost 3 bases and 2 bases, there was a span of 10 bases. Per germline, CDR1 SEHNR and CDR2 FQNEAQ (reference sequence). The chain is built from TRBV7-9 and TRBJ2-5, with D possibly being TRBD1 (6 bases). This TCR derives from a man younger than 35 who had mild COVID-19 (a few samples of this study predate the infection). Cell type and time point are not known. The specimen was PBMCs or a T cell subset sorted from them (not recorded which). The chain's CDR3 is CASSFGTRQETQYF. Here the CDR3 DNA reads TGTGCCAGCAGCTTCGGGACACGACAAGAGACCCAGTACTTC.